The sequence of this T cell receptor (beta chain) was determined in a study of control samples from healthy donors and cancer patients. The method was immunoSEQ multiplex PCR; TCRdb's version includes in-frame clones alone and lacks a portion of them. Of 150,000 or so clones detected, roughly 94% appear once; the ten largest clones hold 4.5% to 6%. Trimming removed 3 bases from V and 4 bases from J; junction bases left unmatched: 2. The CDR3 covers 13 residues. The germline gives CDR1 SGDLS, CDR2 YYNGEE. This clonotype was sampled from a man aged 35-49 years in good health. The sample was blood. The chain combines TRBV9 with TRBJ1-2; 8 bases align to TRBD1. The DNA of the CDR3 is TGTGCCAGCAGCGGGGACAGGAGCTATGGCTACACCTTC. Its translation: CASSGDRSYGYTF.